The T cell receptor (beta chain) under discussion was sequenced for a study of cytomegalovirus exposure and HLA in healthy donors. Study-wide background: The use of the same platform for the 130 or so validation repertoires and the roughly 630 first-cohort repertoires was reported by a later analysis.

General observations from the study: Under in vitro conditions, a few CMV-associated chains were confirmed as specific for CMV antigens. Reports showed the classifier diagnosing cytomegalovirus status with high specificity and sensitivity.

As regards this clone: Antigen: not known.

Donors came from a validation cohort of about 120 subjects, distinct from the first 666-subject cohort. Germline V gene lookup returns CDR1 SGHNT and CDR2 YENEEA. V shed 5 bases, J shed 6 bases, and the junction held 5 bases outside the gene matches. The CDR3 loop spans 13 amino acids. Data came from immunoSEQ multiplex PCR; TCRdb stores just in-frame clones and leaves some out. The repertoire holds about 220,000 clones, with approximately 86% as singletons. The TCR originated in a woman aged 18-35 years in good health and CMV-seronegative. The material sequenced was PBMCs. The J gene is TRBJ2-7, the V gene TRBV11-3; 9 bases fit TRBD2. The chain's CDR3 is CASSTGTSPEQYF. DNA of the CDR3: TGTGCCAGCAGCACCGGGACTAGCCCCGAGCAGTACTTC.